The entry below describes one T cell receptor (beta chain). This clonotype was detected ten times or more. Its antigen is currently not known. There are no base qualities to consult, and no much larger clone falls within one base. This sample was included in a study of T-cell reconstitution after alpha-beta-depleted transplantation in children (dated by TCRdb to between 2015 and 2016). For the study in its entirety: The study quantitatively tracked T-cell immune reconstitution after TCRalphabeta/CD19-depleted allogeneic hematopoietic cell transplantation in children using TCR repertoire profiling. Overall results and qualifications from the work: About two months after transplant, the apparently early recovery of alphabetaT-cell counts reportedly depended on just several hundred clones that had expanded rapidly and came from non-depleted graft cells. In some patients, the high TCRbeta diversity seen at day 60 was put down to recipient T cells and intrathymic progenitors that had survived conditioning. Over subsequent months, a decline in hyperexpanded clone frequencies was noted, and after one year, T-cell counts and TCRbeta diversity were mostly ascribed to newly produced T cells.

Library preparation was by PCR. TCRdb records Illumina HiSeq 2500 as the sequencer. TCR libraries were prepared with molecular barcoding, using unique molecular identifiers to normalize TCRbeta repertoire quantification. TCRdb handled the public reads itself, with Q25 trimming in fastp and clone calling in MiXCR, and kept productive beta chains. Rows are combined by CDR3 protein, so each entry shows the most common genes and DNA. This sample gives 490,000 or so distinct CDR3 sequences in total; approximately 10% of them show up just once. Of the sample, roughly 2.1% falls within the top ten clones. CDR1 is given as MNHEY and CDR2 as SMNVEV, both from the germline V gene (reference sequence). Counted from cysteine to phenylalanine, this CDR3 has 15 amino acids. Only CDR3 DNA remains: 45 bases, in frame from the first base. V and J lose 8 bases and 0 bases, and a span of 16 bases separates them. The label giving this sample's treatment or condition can be read as: allogeneic hematopoietic cell transplantation with graft depleted of TCRalphabeta T cells and CD19 B cells. The transplant recipients were children given TCRalphabeta/CD19-depleted allogeneic hematopoietic cell grafts.

Recombination connected TRBV27 to TRBJ1-1, and the D gene may be TRBD1, 5 bases matching. Here the sequenced sample was PBMCs, taken before TCRalphabeta/CD19-depleted stem cell transplant. This TCR was recovered from a child under 10 years old with inherited bone marrow failure, due to receive a stem cell transplant. The CDR3: CASGRGSTMNTEAFF. The DNA sequence is given as TGTGCCAGCGGGCGGGGGTCGACAATGAACACTGAAGCTTTCTTT.